This T cell receptor beta chain was retrieved from a study of beta chain features in type 1 diabetes. Study overall: Healthy donors and patients showed comparable age, gender and cell yields. Findings of the study overall: Shorter templates might be favored by PCR, equally in patients and controls. A moderate, significant TCRB CDR3 shortening appeared in type 1 diabetes across four CD4+ subsets.

Sorting with CD45RO/CCR7/CD25/CD127/CD95/CD27 yielded naive, central memory, regulatory and stem-like memory CD4+ cells. On this clone itself: Its antigen is not known.

Trimming pared 3 bases from V and 0 bases from J, leaving 11 bases between. Germline V gene lookup returns CDR1 LNHDA and CDR2 SQIVND (reference sequence). CDR3 length: 16 residues. cDNA synthesis used the whole RNA isolate, giving expressed TCRB sequences. Sequencing was performed with immunoSEQ multiplex PCR; in TCRdb, only in-frame clones are kept and a portion is missing. The profile shows 160,000 or so clones, 9% of them singletons. The receptor's source is a woman aged 25 to 39 with type 1 diabetes. The rearrangement uses TRBV19 and TRBJ1-4; D is unresolved. The sequenced sample was central memory CD4+ T cells from blood. The CDR3, as DNA: TGTGCCAGTAGTATGACCACAGATGCAACTAATGAAAAACTGTTTTTT. Amino acids: CASSMTTDATNEKLFF.